The 13 T cell receptor beta chains below all came from one sample that was sequenced in a study of shared T cell receptors in the human thymus. Data came from immunoSEQ multiplex PCR; TCRdb stores just in-frame clones and leaves some out. Altogether more than 550,000 clones are present, approximately 85% being singletons, with the ten largest covering more than 0.008%. This sample was shared with a second study, whose subject was human thymus T cells.

Sequenced: thymocytes. The receptor set was obtained from a girl under three years old with a congenital heart defect.

The chain links TRBV6-4 to TRBJ2-1, with 7 bases aligning to TRBD2. Trimming removed 3 bases from V and 9 bases from J; junction bases left unmatched: 8. This CDR3 is 14 amino acids long. Germline V gives CDR1 MRHNA, CDR2 SNTAGT. CDR3 bases: TGTGCCAGCAGTGATGAGGGAGGGGCGGGTGAGCAGTTCTTC. This codes for CASSDEGGAGEQFF.

The chain employs TRBV5-4 and TRBJ2-7; 7 bases align to TRBD2. The V and J ends lost 1 base and 4 bases, in that order; junction bases with no gene match: 11. The CDR3 spans 16 residues. CDR1 SGHNT and CDR2 YYREEE come from the germline V gene (reference sequence). In DNA, the CDR3 is TGTGCCAGCAGCTTGTGGGGGGGGTCCCCCGATTACGAGCAGTACTTC. Translation gives CASSLWGGSPDYEQYF.

The rearrangement links TRBV2 to TRBJ1-5; 10 bases fit TRBD1. Germline values: CDR1 SNHLY, CDR2 FYNNEI. Trimming took 7 bases from V and 7 from J; bases not matched to a gene: 16. The CDR3 spans 17 residues. CDR3 sequence (DNA): TGTGCCAGCAAAGGGACAGGGGACTCGCTTGTAGACCAGCCCCAGCATTTT. Protein sequence: CASKGTGDSLVDQPQHF.

There are a few counts of this clone. The rearrangement joins TRBV14 to TRBJ2-3, with D maybe TRBD1 (6 bases). The CDR3 totals 14 residues. Trimming took 0 bases from V and 6 from J, leaving 10 bases between them. Germline lookup yields CDR1 SGHDN and CDR2 FVKESK. The CDR3 protein is CASSQDRGFDTQYF. The CDR3 DNA reads as TGTGCCAGCAGCCAAGATAGGGGGTTCGATACGCAGTATTTT.

The chain couples TRBV28 to TRBJ1-5; TRBD1 matches 7 bases. CDR1 and CDR2 (germline): MDHEN, SYDVKM. V was clipped by 4 bases and J by 4 bases; unmatched bases: 7. This CDR3 comprises 15 residues. CDR3 in amino acids: CASSSRQGDNQPQHF. The CDR3 DNA reads TGTGCCAGCAGTTCTCGACAGGGCGATAATCAGCCCCAGCATTTT.

The chain recombines TRBV28 with TRBJ2-1; perhaps TRBD1 as D (6 bases). Germline V CDR1 and CDR2: MDHEN, SYDVKM. The V gene lost 3 bases and the J gene lost 10 bases, with 10 bases spanning the gap. The CDR3 consists of 12 residues. The CDR3 coding sequence is TGTGCCAGCAGTTTTAAGAGGGGGGAGCAGTTCTTC. Encoded protein: CASSFKRGEQFF.

The chain combines TRBV7-9 with TRBJ2-7, with 10 bases fitting TRBD1. This CDR3 comprises 16 residues. Germline V gene data show CDR1 as SEHNR and CDR2 as FQNEAQ (reference sequence). Trimming at V came to 4 bases and at J to 6 bases, leaving 12 bases not matched to a gene. As DNA, the CDR3 is TGTGCCAGCAGCTCCCCCGGGACAGGGGCCCAGGCCGAGCAGTACTTC. Translation gives CASSSPGTGAQAEQYF.

The chain uses TRBV5-1 and TRBJ1-2; possibly TRBD1 for D (6 bases). Looked up from germline, CDR1 is SGHRS and CDR2 is YFSETQ. Between the trimmed V and J ends, which lost 7 bases and 7 bases, there was a span of 17 bases. This CDR3 contains 13 residues. This CDR3 is CASRTRGIGGYTF. The CDR3 region has the DNA TGCGCCAGCCGTACCAGGGGAATTGGTGGCTACACCTTC. The full variable domain, in which reference TRBV5-1 and TRBJ1-2 provide the parts outside the CDR3, is KAGVTQTPRYLIKTRGQQVTLSCSPISGHRSVSWYQQTPGQGLQFLFEYFSETQRNKGNFPGRFSGRQFSNSRSEMNVSTLELGDSALYLCASRTRGIGGYTFGSGTRLTVV.

The CDR3 DNA sequence: TGTGCCAGCAGCGTAGGGGGGACAGGGGGCGCCCCATCCGAGCAGTACTTC. Translating it yields CASSVGGTGGAPSEQYF. The genes are TRBV9 and TRBJ2-7; 12 positions agree with TRBD1. Trimming took 0 bases from V and 6 from J; bases not matched to a gene: 10. The CDR3 runs 17 residues. Germline CDR1 is SGDLS and CDR2 is YYNGEE.

This chain uses TRBV19 with TRBJ1-5; 7 bases are a match to TRBD1. The germline CDR1 and CDR2 sequences are LNHDA and SQIVND (reference sequence). V shed 7 bases, J shed 6 bases, and the junction held 9 bases outside the gene matches. This CDR3 spans 14 amino acids. The CDR3, as DNA: TGTGCCAGTACGAATCGGCAGGGGGGTCAGCCCCAGCATTTT. As protein: CASTNRQGGQPQHF.

The chain has TRBV28 and TRBJ1-4, with 12 bases aligning to TRBD1. The V gene's germline CDR1 is MDHEN and CDR2 SYDVKM. The junction had 31 bases not matched to a gene; V was cut back by 7 bases and J by 10 bases. This CDR3 is built from 22 residues. The chain's CDR3 is CASNSGDRGPPGRKESVGKLFF. CDR3 nucleotides: TGTGCCAGCAACTCGGGGGACAGGGGGCCGCCGGGGAGGAAAGAATCGGTGGGAAAACTGTTTTTT.

Concerning this clone: The same CDR3 also results from other DNA sequences found in this sample. The chain joins TRBV4-3 to TRBJ1-1, with 7 nucleotides matching TRBD1. Germline CDR1 and CDR2: LGHNA and YSLEER. Trimming took 4 bases from V and 0 from J; bases not matched to a gene: 5. This CDR3 contains 15 residues. The CDR3, as DNA: TGCGCCAGCAGCCCTCGACAGGGAATGAACACTGAAGCTTTCTTT. It is translated as CASSPRQGMNTEAFF.

J is TRBJ2-3 and V is TRBV4-1; TRBD2 might be the D (6 bases). V dropped 4 bases and J dropped 4 bases, with 18 bases sitting between them. The germline V gene encodes CDR1 MGHRA and CDR2 YSYEKL. The CDR3 loop spans 16 amino acids. CDR3 protein: CASSRTTRGSPDTQYF. CDR3 DNA: TGCGCCAGCAGCCGCACGACTAGAGGCAGTCCAGATACGCAGTATTTT.